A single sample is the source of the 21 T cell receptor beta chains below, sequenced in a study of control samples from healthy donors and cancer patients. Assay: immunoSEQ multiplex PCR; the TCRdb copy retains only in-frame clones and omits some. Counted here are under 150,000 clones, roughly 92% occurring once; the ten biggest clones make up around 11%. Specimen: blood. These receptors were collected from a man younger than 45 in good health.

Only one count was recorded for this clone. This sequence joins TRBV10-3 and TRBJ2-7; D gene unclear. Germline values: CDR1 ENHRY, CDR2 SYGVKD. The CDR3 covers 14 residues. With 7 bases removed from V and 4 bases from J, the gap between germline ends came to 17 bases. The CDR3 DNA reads TGTGCCATCACCCAGGAATTAGGACCTTACGAGCAGTACTTC. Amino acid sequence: CAITQELGPYEQYF.

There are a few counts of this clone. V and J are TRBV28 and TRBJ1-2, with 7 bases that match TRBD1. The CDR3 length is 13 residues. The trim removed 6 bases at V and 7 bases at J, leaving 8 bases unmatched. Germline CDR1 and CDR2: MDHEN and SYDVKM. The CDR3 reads CASRHDRVVGYTF. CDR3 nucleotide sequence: TGTGCCAGCAGACATGACAGGGTGGTTGGCTACACCTTC.

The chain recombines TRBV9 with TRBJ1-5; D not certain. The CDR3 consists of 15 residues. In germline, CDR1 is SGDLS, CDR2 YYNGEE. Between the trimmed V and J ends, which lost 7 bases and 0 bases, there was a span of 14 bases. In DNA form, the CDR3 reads TGTGCCAGCGGAAAGGAGGCATATAGCAATCAGCCCCAGCATTTT. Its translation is CASGKEAYSNQPQHF.

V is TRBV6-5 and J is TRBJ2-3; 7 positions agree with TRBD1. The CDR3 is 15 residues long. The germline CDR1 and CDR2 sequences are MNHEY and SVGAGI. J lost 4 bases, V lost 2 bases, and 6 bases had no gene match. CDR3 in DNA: TGTGCCAGCAGTTACGACGGGACAGTATCAGATACGCAGTATTTT. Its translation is CASSYDGTVSDTQYF.

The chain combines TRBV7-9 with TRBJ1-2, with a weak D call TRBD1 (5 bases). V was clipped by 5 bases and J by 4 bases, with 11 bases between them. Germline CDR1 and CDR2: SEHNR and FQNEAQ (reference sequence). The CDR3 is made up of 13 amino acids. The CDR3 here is CASSETAIYGYTF. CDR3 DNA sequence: TGTGCCAGCAGCGAGACAGCCATCTATGGCTACACCTTC.

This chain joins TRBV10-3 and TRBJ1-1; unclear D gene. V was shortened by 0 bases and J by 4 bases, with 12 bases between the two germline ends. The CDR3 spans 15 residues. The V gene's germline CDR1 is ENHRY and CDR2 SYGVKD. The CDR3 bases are TGTGCCATCAGTGAGTCGATCGGGGATTCCACTGAAGCTTTCTTT. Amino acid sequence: CAISESIGDSTEAFF.

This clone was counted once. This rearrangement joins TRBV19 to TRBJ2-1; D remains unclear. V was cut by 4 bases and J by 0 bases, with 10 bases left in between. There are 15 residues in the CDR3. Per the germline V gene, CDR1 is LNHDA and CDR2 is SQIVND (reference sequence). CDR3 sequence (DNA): TGTGCCAGTAGTACAATATCGAGCTCCTACAATGAGCAGTTCTTC. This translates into CASSTISSSYNEQFF. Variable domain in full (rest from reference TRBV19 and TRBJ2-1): DGGITQSPKYLFRKEGQNVTLSCEQNLNHDAMYWYRQDPGQGLRLIYYSQIVNDFQKGDIAEGYSVSREKKESFPLTVTSAQKNPTAFYLCASSTISSSYNEQFFGPGTRLTVL.

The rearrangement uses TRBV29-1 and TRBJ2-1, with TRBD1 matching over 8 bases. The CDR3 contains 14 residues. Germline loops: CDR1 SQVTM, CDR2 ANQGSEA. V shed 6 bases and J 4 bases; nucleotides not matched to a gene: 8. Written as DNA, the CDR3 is TGCAGCGTGAGACAGGGGAGGATATACAATGAGCAGTTCTTC. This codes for CSVRQGRIYNEQFF.

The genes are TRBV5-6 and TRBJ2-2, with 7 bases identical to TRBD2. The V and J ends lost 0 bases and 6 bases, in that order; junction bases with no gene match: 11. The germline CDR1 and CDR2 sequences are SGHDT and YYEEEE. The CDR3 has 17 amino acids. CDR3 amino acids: CASSLEGFGRDAGELFF. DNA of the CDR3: TGTGCCAGCAGCTTGGAGGGATTTGGGAGGGATGCCGGGGAGCTGTTTTTT.

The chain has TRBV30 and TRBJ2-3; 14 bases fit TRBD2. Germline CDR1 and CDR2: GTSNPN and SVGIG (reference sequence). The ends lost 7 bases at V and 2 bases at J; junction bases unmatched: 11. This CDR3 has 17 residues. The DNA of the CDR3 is TGTGCCTCACGGACTAGCGGGAGGATCCTTTCCACAGATACGCAGTATTTT. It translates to CASRTSGRILSTDTQYF.

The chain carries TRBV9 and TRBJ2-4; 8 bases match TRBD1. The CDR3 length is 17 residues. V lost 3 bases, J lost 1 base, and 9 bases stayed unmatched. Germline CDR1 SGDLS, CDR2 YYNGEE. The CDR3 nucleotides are TGTGCCAGCAGCGCCGCAGGGGGCGGGACCGCCAAAAACATTCAGTACTTC. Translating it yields CASSAAGGGTAKNIQYF.

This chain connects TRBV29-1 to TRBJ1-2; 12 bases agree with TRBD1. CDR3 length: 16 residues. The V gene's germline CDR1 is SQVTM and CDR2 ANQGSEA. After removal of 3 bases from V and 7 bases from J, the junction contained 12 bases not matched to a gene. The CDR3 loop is CSVEPGQGALISGYTF. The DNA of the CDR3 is TGCAGCGTTGAGCCGGGACAGGGGGCTCTCATCTCTGGCTACACCTTC.

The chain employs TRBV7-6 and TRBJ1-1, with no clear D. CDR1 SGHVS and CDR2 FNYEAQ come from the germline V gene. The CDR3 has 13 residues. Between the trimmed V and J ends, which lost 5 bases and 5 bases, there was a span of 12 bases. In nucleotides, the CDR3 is TGTGCCAGCAGCCTCCGGGAGGCGACTGAAGCTTTCTTT. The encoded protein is CASSLREATEAFF.

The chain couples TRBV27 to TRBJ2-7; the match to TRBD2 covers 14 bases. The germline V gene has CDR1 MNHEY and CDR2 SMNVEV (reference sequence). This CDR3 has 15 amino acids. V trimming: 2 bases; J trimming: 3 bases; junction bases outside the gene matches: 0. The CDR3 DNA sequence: TGTGCCAGCAGTTTAGGACTAGCGGGAGGCTACGAGCAGTACTTC. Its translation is CASSLGLAGGYEQYF.

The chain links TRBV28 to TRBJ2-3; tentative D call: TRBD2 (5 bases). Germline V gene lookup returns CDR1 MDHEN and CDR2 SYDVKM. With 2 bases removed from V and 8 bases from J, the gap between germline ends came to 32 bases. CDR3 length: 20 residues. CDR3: CASSLSGFGRSPSTESTQYF. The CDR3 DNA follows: TGTGCCAGCAGTTTAAGTGGGTTTGGCCGGTCTCCTAGCACAGAGAGTACGCAGTATTTT.

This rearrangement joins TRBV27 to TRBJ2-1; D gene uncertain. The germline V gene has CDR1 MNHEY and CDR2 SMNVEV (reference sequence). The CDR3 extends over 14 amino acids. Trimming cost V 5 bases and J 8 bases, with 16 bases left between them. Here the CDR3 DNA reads TGTGCCAGCAGTCGCCGGACCCAAAGCGATGAGCAGTTCTTC. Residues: CASSRRTQSDEQFF.

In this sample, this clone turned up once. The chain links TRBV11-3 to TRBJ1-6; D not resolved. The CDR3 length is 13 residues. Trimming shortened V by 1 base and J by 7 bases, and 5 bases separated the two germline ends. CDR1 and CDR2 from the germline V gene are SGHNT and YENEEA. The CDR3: CASSLVVNSPLHF. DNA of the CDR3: TGTGCCAGCAGCTTAGTTGTGAATTCACCCCTCCACTTT. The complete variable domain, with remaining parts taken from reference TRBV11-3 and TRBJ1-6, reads EAGVVQSPRYKIIEKKQPVAFWCNPISGHNTLYWYLQNLGQGPELLIRYENEEAVDDSQLPKDRFSAERLKGVDSTLKIQPAELGDSAVYLCASSLVVNSPLHFGNGTRLTVT.

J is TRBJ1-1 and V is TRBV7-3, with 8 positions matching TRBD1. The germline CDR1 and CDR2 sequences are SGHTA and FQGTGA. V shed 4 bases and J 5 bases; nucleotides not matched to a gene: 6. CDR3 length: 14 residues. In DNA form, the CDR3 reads TGTGCCAGCAGCTCCACAGGGGGTAGGACTGAAGCTTTCTTT. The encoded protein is CASSSTGGRTEAFF.

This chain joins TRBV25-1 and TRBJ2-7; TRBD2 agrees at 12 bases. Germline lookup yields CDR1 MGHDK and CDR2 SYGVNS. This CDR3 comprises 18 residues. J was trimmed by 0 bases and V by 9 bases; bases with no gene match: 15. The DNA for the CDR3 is TGTGCCAGTTTCCCGGGACTAGCGGGTCCTACACCCTCCTACGAGCAGTACTTC. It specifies CASFPGLAGPTPSYEQYF.

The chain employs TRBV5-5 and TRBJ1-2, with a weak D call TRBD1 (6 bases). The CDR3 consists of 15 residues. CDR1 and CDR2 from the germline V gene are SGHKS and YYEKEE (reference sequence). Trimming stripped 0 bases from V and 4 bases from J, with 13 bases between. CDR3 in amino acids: CASSLDAGAVYGYTF. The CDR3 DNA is TGTGCCAGCAGCTTGGACGCAGGGGCTGTCTATGGCTACACCTTC.

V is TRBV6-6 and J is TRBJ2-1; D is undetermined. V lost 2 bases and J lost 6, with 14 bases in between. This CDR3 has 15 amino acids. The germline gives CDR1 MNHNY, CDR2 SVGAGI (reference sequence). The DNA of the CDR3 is TGTGCCAGCAGTTACGCCTATCCGGTTGGCAATGAGCAGTTCTTC. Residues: CASSYAYPVGNEQFF.